This record looks at one T cell receptor (beta chain) sequence and its context. Antigen specificity is unknown. These data come from a study of T cell responses to AZD1222 COVID-19 vaccine. Broader study findings: Clonal diversity may have been underestimated in mostly white British donors.

Method: immunoSEQ multiplex PCR; TCRdb's copy keeps in-frame clones and lacks some. The data show 150,000 to 200,000 clones, 94% seen once. The CDR3 loop spans 14 amino acids. J gave up 5 bases and V 4 bases, and 4 bases lay outside the gene matches. Looked up from germline, CDR1 is MNHEY and CDR2 is SVGEGT. This TCR was sampled from an adult in good health. The material sequenced was peripheral blood, taken on day 0 of AZD1222 vaccination. The genes are TRBV6-2 or TRBV6-3 and TRBJ1-1; 10 nucleotides line up with TRBD1. The CDR3 protein is CASSSTGGPTEAFF. The CDR3, as DNA: TGTGCCAGCAGTTCGACAGGGGGCCCTACTGAAGCTTTCTTT.